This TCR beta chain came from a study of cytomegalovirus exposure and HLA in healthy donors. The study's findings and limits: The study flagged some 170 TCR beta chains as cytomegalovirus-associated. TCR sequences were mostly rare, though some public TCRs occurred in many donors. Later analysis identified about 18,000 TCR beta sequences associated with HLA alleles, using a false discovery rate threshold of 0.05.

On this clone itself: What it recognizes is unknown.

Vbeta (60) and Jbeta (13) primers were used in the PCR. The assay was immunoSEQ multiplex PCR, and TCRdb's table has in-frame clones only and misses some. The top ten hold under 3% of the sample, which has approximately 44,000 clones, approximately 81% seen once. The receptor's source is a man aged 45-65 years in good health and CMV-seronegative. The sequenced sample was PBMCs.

Here the CDR3 reads CASRGGGTYEQYF. The CDR3, as DNA: TGTGCCAGTCGCGGGGGGGGCACCTACGAGCAGTACTTC. The chain couples TRBV19 to TRBJ2-7, with 9 bases aligning to TRBD2. V lost 8 bases, J lost 2 bases, and 4 bases stayed unmatched. This CDR3 is 13 amino acids long. Germline CDR1 reads LNHDA; CDR2 reads SQIVND (reference sequence).